One sample yielded the 13 T cell receptor beta chains listed below, sequenced in a study of memory CD4+ T cells and cytomegalovirus serostatus. Single viable CD3+CD4+CD8-CD45RO+ cells were sorted as the memory CD4+ T cells. Method: immunoSEQ multiplex PCR; TCRdb's copy keeps in-frame clones and lacks some. The sample has about 57,000 clones, roughly 80% seen once. The sequencing input was memory CD4+ T cells from blood. These receptors were collected from an adult in good health and CMV-seronegative.

The gene calls are TRBV28 and TRBJ2-7; TRBD2 is a possible D gene (5 bases). This CDR3 has 10 amino acids. Germline V gene sequence: CDR1 MDHEN, CDR2 SYDVKM. V was trimmed by 11 bases and J by 6 bases, leaving 11 bases between them. CDR3 amino acids: CAAGRREQYF. In DNA, the CDR3 is TGTGCCGCGGGCAGGCGCGAGCAGTACTTC. The variable domain in full, completed from reference TRBV28 and TRBJ2-7, reads DVKVTQSSRYLVKRTGEKVFLECVQDMDHENMFWYRQDPGLGLRLIYFSYDVKMKEKGDIPEGYSVSREKKERFSLILESASTNQTSMYLCAAGRREQYFGPGTRLTVT.

The rearrangement links TRBV5-1 to TRBJ1-6; the D gene is possibly TRBD1 (6 bases). The CDR3 is 13 residues long. Germline lookup yields CDR1 SGHRS and CDR2 YFSETQ. V was cut by 0 bases and J by 8 bases, with 6 bases left in between. CDR3 in amino acids: CASSLDRDSPLHF. CDR3 nucleotides: TGCGCCAGCAGCTTGGACAGGGATTCACCCCTCCACTTT. The full variable domain, completed using reference TRBV5-1 and TRBJ1-6, is KAGVTQTPRYLIKTRGQQVTLSCSPISGHRSVSWYQQTPGQGLQFLFEYFSETQRNKGNFPGRFSGRQFSNSRSEMNVSTLELGDSALYLCASSLDRDSPLHFGNGTRLTVT.

The chain is built from TRBV5-1 and TRBJ2-7, with 7 positions matching TRBD2. CDR1 and CDR2 from the germline V gene are SGHRS and YFSETQ. J was trimmed by 5 bases and V by 4 bases; bases with no gene match: 12. This CDR3 spans 15 amino acids. The CDR3 sequence is CASSLTRGGMDEQYF. The DNA of the CDR3 is TGCGCCAGCAGCCTCACCCGGGGAGGGATGGACGAGCAGTACTTC. Complete variable domain (other parts from reference TRBV5-1 and TRBJ2-7): KAGVTQTPRYLIKTRGQQVTLSCSPISGHRSVSWYQQTPGQGLQFLFEYFSETQRNKGNFPGRFSGRQFSNSRSEMNVSTLELGDSALYLCASSLTRGGMDEQYFGPGTRLTVT.

The chain combines TRBV19 with TRBJ2-2; weak D call: TRBD2 (6 bases). This CDR3 spans 14 amino acids. Germline V CDR1 and CDR2: LNHDA, SQIVND (reference sequence). V lost 4 bases to trimming and J lost 8 bases, with 14 bases between them. The DNA of the CDR3 is TGTGCCAGTAGTAATGGGGCGGGATCTGGGGAGCTGTTTTTT. Translating gives CASSNGAGSGELFF.

On this clone: Germline is not matched at one junction end, which may reflect a read error. V is TRBV7-7 and J is TRBJ2-7; D perhaps matches TRBD1 (5 bases). The V gene's germline CDR1 is SSHAT and CDR2 FNYEAQ (reference sequence). This CDR3 region has 15 residues. The CDR3 is CASSVSTGSSYEQYF. CDR3 DNA sequence: TGTGCTAGCAGCGTCTCAACAGGTTCCTCCTACGAGCAGTACTTC.

On this clone itself: The sample carries other DNA sequences with the same CDR3. V and J are TRBV18 and TRBJ1-1, with unresolved D. The CDR3 runs 13 residues. V lost 6 bases and J lost 0, with 8 bases in between. Germline CDR1 and CDR2: KGHSH and LQKENI. The CDR3 protein is CASSPGLNTEAFF. DNA of the CDR3: TGTGCCAGCTCGCCGGGCTTGAACACTGAAGCTTTCTTT.

This clone showed up just once. DNA for the CDR3: TGTGCCAGCAGCCCCCAGGCCGGGAGAACAGATACGCAGTATTTT. This encodes CASSPQAGRTDTQYF. This chain connects TRBV7-8 to TRBJ2-3; D perhaps matches TRBD2 (6 bases). The CDR3 length is 15 residues. Germline loops: CDR1 SGHVS, CDR2 FQNEAQ. V gave up 5 bases and J gave up 3 bases, with 15 bases separating them.

This chain uses TRBV6-5 with TRBJ1-6; tentatively, D is TRBD1 (6 bases). CDR3 length: 15 amino acids. Germline CDR1 and CDR2: MNHEY and SVGAGI. V lost 5 bases and J lost 8, with 16 bases in between. The CDR3 is CASSPRGSRDSPLHF. In DNA form, the CDR3 reads TGTGCCAGCAGTCCCAGGGGATCGCGGGATTCACCCCTCCACTTT.

J is TRBJ1-6 and V is TRBV30; D remains unclear. Germline CDR1 reads GTSNPN; CDR2 reads SVGIG (reference sequence). Trimming cost V 7 bases and J 4 bases, with 11 bases left between them. There are 13 residues in the CDR3. In DNA form, the CDR3 reads TGTGCCTCGGCTAGAGGATATAATTCACCCCTCCACTTT. It yields the protein CASARGYNSPLHF.

The rearrangement uses TRBV7-9 and TRBJ1-2, with 9 bases fitting TRBD1. Germline-derived CDR1 and CDR2 are SEHNR and FQNEAQ (reference sequence). The CDR3 totals 15 residues. With 5 bases clipped from V and 8 bases from J, the junction kept 12 bases outside the gene matches. In DNA form, the CDR3 reads TGTGCCAGCAGCAGACAGGGGGACAGAATGCGGGGCTACACCTTC. This encodes CASSRQGDRMRGYTF. Full variable domain (rest looked up from reference TRBV7-9 and TRBJ1-2): DTGVSQNPRHKITKRGQNVTFRCDPISEHNRLYWYRQTLGQGPEFLTYFQNEAQLEKSRLLSDRFSAERPKGSFSTLEIQRTEQGDSAMYLCASSRQGDRMRGYTFGSGTRLTVV.

This chain uses TRBV5-1 with TRBJ2-3; D is possibly TRBD2 (5 bases). There are 14 residues in the CDR3. The germline gives CDR1 SGHRS, CDR2 YFSETQ. V was cut by 7 bases and J by 2 bases, with 14 bases left in between. The CDR3 coding sequence is TGCGCCAGCCGGTTTAGCGTCGACACAGATACGCAGTATTTT. It is translated as CASRFSVDTDTQYF.

This chain joins TRBV5-1 and TRBJ2-7; TRBD1 agrees at 7 bases. Unmatched junction bases numbered 8, after V lost 2 bases and J lost 0 bases. This CDR3 has 16 residues. Looked up from germline, CDR1 is SGHRS and CDR2 is YFSETQ. CDR3 nucleotides: TGCGCCAGCAGCTTCGAGGGGGCCATAAGCTCCTACGAGCAGTACTTC. As protein: CASSFEGAISSYEQYF.

This chain connects TRBV28 to TRBJ1-1, with TRBD1 matching over 8 bases. V shed 2 bases, J shed 7 bases, and the junction held 6 bases outside the gene matches. This CDR3 is 14 amino acids long. Germline CDR1 and CDR2: MDHEN and SYDVKM. This CDR3 reads CASSLTGGRDEAFF. CDR3 nucleotides: TGTGCCAGCAGTTTAACAGGGGGAAGAGATGAAGCTTTCTTT.